This T cell receptor (beta chain) originates from a study of blood T cell repertoires in COVID-19 (dated by TCRdb to 2018 to 2021). Study-level background: Samples covering the acute and convalescent phases of COVID-19 were provided by collaborators in the United States, Italy and Spain. The prospective study material was composed of cDNA or gDNA derived from T cells, B-cell-depleted T cells, or PBMCs. Subjects who had been exposed to COVID-19, were actively infected with it, or had recovered from it provided the deeply sampled blood TCRbeta repertoires that made up the dataset. The repertoires were made available in a free public database intended to serve as a resource for research on the immune response to SARS-CoV-2. The samples were drawn from the first 160 participants of the ongoing ImmuneRACE study and from 1,254 subjects provided by 6 global collaborators. The sample metadata nearly always contained a de-identified subject ID, COVID-19 status, age in years and sex. Where HLA class I and class II types were available, the types were taken from metadata supplied by the sample provider, not from assay-based typing. What the authors observed across the whole study: How much clinical and demographic metadata was included differed by source and by participant, and the metadata was provided uncurated.

The immunoSEQ Assay, a bias-controlled multiplex PCR, was used to amplify TCRbeta CDR3 regions from genomic DNA. Turning to the authors' computational methods: The number of nucleated cells in each sample was estimated from the amplification of reference gene primers within the assay. To quantify the absolute abundance of each unique TCRbeta CDR3 rearrangement, sequence reads were collapsed and filtered. For each sample, productive Simpson clonality was calculated by taking the square root of Simpson's diversity index across productive rearrangements. Here the immuneACCESS table is served through TCRdb, limited to in-frame sequences with V and J called. Missing clones are a known gap in these copies; in checked studies unresolved V genes cover under half, and the rest lacks a known reason. V and J calls and clone size are given by that table; D and trimming were obtained from the DNA. This sample lists around 40,000 clones; 80% to 95% were detected once. Of the sample, around 13% falls within the top ten clones.

Whole blood was collected in K2EDTA tubes by collaborating institutions according to the institutions' own protocols. For TCRbeta analysis, collaborators shipped samples in one of three forms: frozen whole blood, isolated PBMCs, or DNA extracted from either of those sample types. The CDR3 has 16 amino acids, counting the end cysteine and phenylalanine. Only the CDR3 portion is preserved as DNA: 48 bases, with reading frame beginning at the first base. CDR1 and CDR2 are read off the germline V gene (reference sequence) as SGHNT and YYREEE. For this chain, trimming is 4 bases at the V end and 1 base at the J end, and the number of junction bases without a gene match is 10. In the case of this clone: Its antigen is currently not known. Base qualities were left out, and no much larger clone turns up one base away.

Here the chain combines TRBV5-4 and TRBJ2-7, and 8 junctional nucleotides match TRBD1. The TCR comes from a human donor in a cohort sampled during active COVID-19. Sequenced material: peripheral blood. The nucleotide sequence reads as follows: TGTGCCAGCAGCCGGAACAGGGGGTTATCTTCCTACGAGCAGTACTTC. This sequence encodes CASSRNRGLSSYEQYF.